The 30 T cell receptor beta chains given below trace back to one sample, sequenced in a study of vaccination effects on CD4 cells after COVID-19. Data came from immunoSEQ multiplex PCR; TCRdb stores just in-frame clones and leaves some out. The sample contains 20,000 or so clones, approximately 73% of which appear only once. Antigen-specific CD4+ T cell clonotypes were called by their expansion after viral peptide-pool culture in ViraFEST. Upon completion of about 10 days in culture, CD4+ T cells were isolated. Antigens for these TCRs are unknown. The sequencing here drew on CD4+ T cells from PBMCs cultured with HCoV-229E spike peptides, taken before COVID-19 vaccination. The receptors originated from a human donor who received a COVID-19 vaccine.

The chain employs TRBV6-5 and TRBJ2-1, with unresolved D. Germline CDR1 reads MNHEY; CDR2 reads SVGAGI. Trimming shortened V by 4 bases and J by 8 bases, and 9 bases separated the two germline ends. The CDR3 runs to 12 residues. CDR3 sequence reads: CASSSTLDEQFF. DNA of the CDR3: TGTGCCAGCAGTTCCACTTTGGATGAGCAGTTCTTC.

In its sample, this clone was seen a few times. The chain employs TRBV5-6 and TRBJ1-4; D might be TRBD1 (6 bases). Trimming removed 6 bases at V and 8 bases at J, with 17 bases between. The CDR3 totals 14 residues. CDR1 SGHDT and CDR2 YYEEEE come from the germline V gene. CDR3 residues: CASTPAGVREKLFF. In nucleotides, the CDR3 is TGTGCCAGCACCCCAGCAGGGGTTCGGGAAAAACTGTTTTTT. Full variable domain (remainder filled in from reference TRBV5-6 and TRBJ1-4): DAGVTQSPTHLIKTRGQQVTLRCSPKSGHDTVSWYQQALGQGPQFIFQYYEEEERQRGNFPDRFSGHQFPNYSSELNVNALLLGDSALYLCASTPAGVREKLFFGSGTQLSVL.

In its sample, this clone was seen once. The chain is built from TRBV10-3 and TRBJ1-3; D is possibly TRBD1 (6 bases). Per germline, CDR1 ENHRY and CDR2 SYGVKD. Trimming took off 11 bases at V and 3 bases at J, with 29 bases between the two ends. There are 18 residues in the CDR3. The CDR3 sequence: CAVKSSGPTGPIGNTIYF. The CDR3 coding sequence is TGTGCCGTCAAGTCGTCCGGGCCGACAGGCCCGATTGGAAACACCATATATTTT.

This clone was seen only a few times. V usage is TRBV6-1 and J usage is TRBJ1-1; D is perhaps TRBD1 (5 bases). Trimming took 2 bases from V and 3 from J, leaving 16 bases between them. The CDR3 is 16 residues long. Looked up from germline, CDR1 is MNHNS and CDR2 is SASEGT. This CDR3 is CASSEQRVAGDTEAFF. DNA of the CDR3: TGTGCCAGCAGTGAACAGAGGGTAGCGGGGGACACTGAAGCTTTCTTT.

CDR3 sequence: CASSQGAAGGPNTGELFF. The DNA for the CDR3 is TGTGCCAGCAGCCAAGGGGCGGCGGGGGGGCCGAACACCGGGGAGCTGTTTTTT. J is TRBJ2-2 and V is TRBV3-1 (or the pseudogene TRBV3-2); TRBD2 matches 9 bases. From germline, CDR1 is LGHDT and CDR2 YNNKEL (reference sequence). V shed 1 base, J shed 0 bases, and the junction held 6 bases outside the gene matches. This CDR3 spans 18 amino acids.

V and J are TRBV4-1 and TRBJ2-7, with 12 bases lining up with TRBD2. The germline gives CDR1 MGHRA, CDR2 YSYEKL. This CDR3 spans 15 amino acids. V lost 2 bases to trimming and J lost 3 bases; unmatched junction nucleotides: 2. The CDR3 DNA reads as TGCGCCAGCAGCCAAACTAGCGGGAGGTTCTACGAGCAGTACTTC. Amino acid sequence: CASSQTSGRFYEQYF.

CDR3 amino acids: CASSLRRSQGTDTQYF. The CDR3 nucleotides read TGTGCCAGCAGCTTAAGGCGGTCACAAGGCACAGATACGCAGTATTTT. The rearrangement uses TRBV13 and TRBJ2-3; D remains unclear. CDR3 length equals 16 residues. Trimming removed 2 bases from V and 1 base from J, with 13 bases in between. Looked up from germline, CDR1 is PRHDT and CDR2 is FYEKMQ (reference sequence). Complete variable domain (other parts from reference TRBV13 and TRBJ2-3): AAGVIQSPRHLIKEKRETATLKCYPIPRHDTVYWYQQGPGQDPQFLISFYEKMQSDKGSIPDRFSAQQFSDYHSELNMSSLELGDSALYFCASSLRRSQGTDTQYFGPGTRLTVL.

Concerning this clone: Other DNA sequences in the same sample also yield this CDR3. The chain combines TRBV9 with TRBJ1-3; weak D call: TRBD1 (5 bases). This CDR3 has 15 amino acids. Germline CDR1 reads SGDLS; CDR2 reads YYNGEE. V was pared by 2 bases and J by 4 bases, with 13 bases between. This chain's CDR3 is CASSVGTISGNTIYF. For the CDR3, the DNA is TGTGCCAGCAGCGTCGGGACGATATCCGGAAACACCATATATTTT.

This CDR3 is CSVVILAGDLRNTGELFF. The CDR3 DNA reads as TGCAGCGTTGTAATCCTAGCGGGAGATTTGCGAAACACCGGGGAGCTGTTTTTT. This chain joins TRBV29-1 and TRBJ2-2; 10 bases align to TRBD2. Germline-derived CDR1 and CDR2 are SQVTM and ANQGSEA. Trimming took 4 bases from V and 2 from J; bases not matched to a gene: 13. This CDR3 is 18 amino acids long.

The V and J genes are TRBV24-1 and TRBJ2-5; D may match TRBD1 or TRBD2 (5 bases each). CDR1 KGHDR and CDR2 SFDVKD come from the germline V gene. The CDR3 is 11 amino acids. Between the trimmed V and J ends, which lost 5 bases and 5 bases, there was a span of 5 bases. The CDR3: CATSGGETQYF. CDR3 bases: TGTGCCACCAGTGGGGGGGAGACCCAGTACTTC.

The chain links TRBV5-1 to TRBJ2-2; D ambiguous. The CDR3 has 15 amino acids. Germline V gene sequence: CDR1 SGHRS, CDR2 YFSETQ. Trimming shortened V by 0 bases and J by 2 bases, and 8 bases separated the two germline ends. CDR3 residues: CASSLGTVNTGELFF. The DNA of the CDR3 is TGCGCCAGCAGCTTGGGGACCGTCAACACCGGGGAGCTGTTTTTT.

V usage is TRBV11-3 and J usage is TRBJ2-3, with D possibly being TRBD2 (6 bases). The CDR3 covers 15 residues. CDR1 and CDR2 (germline): SGHNT, YENEEA. Trimming removed 4 bases from V and 0 bases from J, with 11 bases in between. The CDR3 protein is CASSSGGRSTDTQYF. CDR3 bases: TGTGCCAGCAGCTCCGGGGGACGTAGCACAGATACGCAGTATTTT.

This chain connects TRBV3-1 (or the pseudogene TRBV3-2) to TRBJ2-7; 7 bases align to TRBD2. V was pared by 4 bases and J by 5 bases, with 17 bases of the junction left unmatched. CDR3 length equals 17 residues. Germline assignment: CDR1 LGHDT and CDR2 YNNKEL (reference sequence). For the CDR3, the DNA is TGTGCCAGCAGCCGGGACGTGAGCGGGGTTAGGTCCAACGAGCAGTACTTC. Protein product: CASSRDVSGVRSNEQYF.

The CDR3 DNA follows: TGTGCCAGCAGCTTGGGGGGGTATGGCTACACCTTC. Translation: CASSLGGYGYTF. The rearrangement links TRBV11-3 to TRBJ1-2, with D possibly TRBD1 on 5 matching bases. Germline CDR1 SGHNT, CDR2 YENEEA. Trimming cost V 3 bases and J 5 bases, with 7 bases left between them. The CDR3 is 12 residues long.

The chain couples TRBV25-1 to TRBJ2-7; tentatively, D is TRBD1 or TRBD2 (5 bases each). This CDR3 is built from 16 residues. The germline V and J ends were trimmed by 4 bases and 2 bases, with 18 bases remaining between them. Germline CDR1 MGHDK, CDR2 SYGVNS. DNA for the CDR3: TGTGCCAGCAGTGGGACCGGGACCCCAGGAACCTACGAGCAGTACTTC. Translated, it gives CASSGTGTPGTYEQYF.

This chain connects TRBV29-1 to TRBJ1-4; perhaps TRBD1 as D (6 bases). The CDR3 loop spans 13 amino acids. Germline V CDR1 and CDR2: SQVTM, ANQGSEA. V lost 5 bases, J lost 3 bases, and 10 bases lay in between. CDR3 nucleotide sequence: TGCAGCGTTTGGACAGCCTCTAATGAAAAACTGTTTTTT. Translation gives CSVWTASNEKLFF.

The rearrangement joins TRBV11-2 to TRBJ2-7; D could derive from TRBD1 or TRBD2 (5 bases each). Trimming pared 7 bases from V and 4 bases from J, leaving 32 bases between. The CDR3 covers 19 residues. Germline V gene sequence: CDR1 SGHAT, CDR2 FQNNGV. CDR3 region: CASTALRSGEGYVLYEQYF. Here the CDR3 DNA reads TGTGCCAGCACCGCCTTGCGCTCAGGCGAGGGGTACGTTTTGTACGAGCAGTACTTC.

V gene TRBV9 combines with J gene TRBJ2-3, with D possibly being TRBD1 (5 bases). The CDR3 loop spans 14 amino acids. With 0 bases removed from V and 2 bases from J, the gap between germline ends came to 7 bases. The germline CDR1 and CDR2 sequences are SGDLS and YYNGEE. The DNA for the CDR3 is TGTGCCAGCAGCGTAGGGGGCCCCACAGATACGCAGTATTTT. Protein: CASSVGGPTDTQYF.

J is TRBJ1-3 and V is TRBV2; 7 nucleotides match TRBD1. Germline V gives CDR1 SNHLY, CDR2 FYNNEI. The junction had 9 bases not matched to a gene; V was cut back by 8 bases and J by 2 bases. This CDR3 contains 15 residues. CDR3 loop: CASGGQEAPGNTIYF. CDR3 nucleotide sequence: TGTGCCAGCGGCGGACAGGAGGCGCCTGGAAACACCATATATTTT.

The chain links TRBV18 to TRBJ1-2, with TRBD1 matching 7 bases. Germline assignment: CDR1 KGHSH and CDR2 LQKENI. This CDR3 contains 15 residues. Trimming cost V 1 base and J 4 bases; bases outside gene matches: 6. CDR3 region: CASSPLDRTGYGYTF. DNA of the CDR3: TGTGCCAGCTCACCACTGGACAGGACCGGCTATGGCTACACCTTC. The variable domain in full, with the rest retrieved from reference TRBV18 and TRBJ1-2, is NAGVMQNPRHLVRRRGQEARLRCSPMKGHSHVYWYRQLPEEGLKFMVYLQKENIIDESGMPKERFSAEFPKEGPSILRIQQVVRGDSAAYFCASSPLDRTGYGYTFGSGTRLTVV.

This clone was observed a single time. The rearrangement links TRBV6-5 to TRBJ1-2, with D possibly being TRBD1 (5 bases). The CDR3 runs to 15 residues. Germline CDR1 is MNHEY and CDR2 is SVGAGI. V lost 0 bases to trimming and J lost 4 bases, with 12 bases between them. CDR3 in DNA: TGTGCCAGCAGTTACTCCAACTCGGGGGGCTATGGCTACACCTTC. Translation gives CASSYSNSGGYGYTF.

The rearrangement uses TRBV2 and TRBJ1-6; D call uncertain. The germline V gene encodes CDR1 SNHLY and CDR2 FYNNEI. Trimming removed 7 bases at V and 6 bases at J, with 16 bases between. The CDR3 totals 15 residues. CDR3 protein: CASTRTDLPNSPLHF. The CDR3 bases are TGTGCCAGCACCCGGACTGATCTGCCTAATTCACCCCTCCACTTT.

This chain joins TRBV29-1 and TRBJ2-5, with D unclear. The germline V gene has CDR1 SQVTM and CDR2 ANQGSEA. This CDR3 has 12 amino acids. Between the trimmed V and J ends, which lost 2 bases and 5 bases, there was a span of 9 bases. The CDR3 DNA follows: TGCAGCGTTGAATTGGGGTCGGAGACCCAGTACTTC. Protein sequence: CSVELGSETQYF.

The V and J genes are TRBV10-3 and TRBJ2-2; no firm D call. Germline loops: CDR1 ENHRY, CDR2 SYGVKD. The CDR3 sequence is 15 residues long. V gave up 8 bases and J gave up 0 bases, with 13 bases separating them. This CDR3 is CAIHSRKSNTGELFF. The CDR3 coding sequence is TGTGCCATCCATTCTCGGAAATCGAACACCGGGGAGCTGTTTTTT.

The chain links TRBV30 to TRBJ1-4; no firm D call. V was shortened by 4 bases and J by 7 bases, with 7 bases between the two germline ends. The CDR3 consists of 11 residues. The germline V gene has CDR1 GTSNPN and CDR2 SVGIG (reference sequence). DNA for the CDR3: TGTGCCTGGAAAGGGAGTGAAAAACTGTTTTTT. Protein product: CAWKGSEKLFF.

The CDR3: CASSEGTGGVEFF. CDR3 nucleotide sequence: TGTGCCAGCAGTGAAGGGACAGGGGGCGTGGAGTTCTTC. The chain has TRBV2 and TRBJ2-1, with TRBD1 matching over 11 bases. This CDR3 contains 13 residues. Germline V gene lookup returns CDR1 SNHLY and CDR2 FYNNEI. V shed 1 base and J 14 bases; nucleotides not matched to a gene: 4.

In this sample, this clone turned up once. The V and J genes are TRBV18 and TRBJ1-4; D remains ambiguous. In germline, CDR1 is KGHSH, CDR2 LQKENI. V lost 8 bases and J 0 bases, leaving 16 bases between the germline ends. The CDR3 loop spans 16 amino acids. The DNA of the CDR3 is TGTGCCAGCGGAACGGGCCCAGTAGCAACTAATGAAAAACTGTTTTTT. Translated: CASGTGPVATNEKLFF.

A few counts support this clone. The genes are TRBV5-4 and TRBJ1-2, with 10 bases identical to TRBD1. The CDR3 totals 14 residues. The ends lost 3 bases at V and 5 bases at J; junction bases unmatched: 4. Germline assignment: CDR1 SGHNT and CDR2 YYREEE (reference sequence). CDR3 region: CASSSKGQGYGYTF. CDR3 in DNA: TGTGCCAGCAGCTCGAAGGGACAGGGGTATGGCTACACCTTC.

The chain employs TRBV6-5 and TRBJ1-5; D unresolved. The CDR3 is 13 residues long. From germline, CDR1 is MNHEY and CDR2 SVGAGI. The V end was cut by 10 bases, the J end by 0 bases, with 10 bases between. The CDR3 loop is CATYDYSNQPQHF. In DNA form, the CDR3 reads TGTGCCACCTACGATTATAGCAATCAGCCCCAGCATTTT.

This chain uses TRBV3-1 (or the pseudogene TRBV3-2) with TRBJ2-1, with D unclear. Germline CDR1 and CDR2: LGHDT and YNNKEL (reference sequence). V lost 1 base and J lost 2, with 9 bases in between. The CDR3 runs 15 residues. CDR3 nucleotides: TGTGCCAGCAGCCAAGGTACCGGAGCCTACAATGAGCAGTTCTTC. It codes for CASSQGTGAYNEQFF.